One and the same sample provided the 24 T cell receptor beta chains below, sequenced in a study of blood T cell repertoires in COVID-19. The repertoire was sequenced with immunoSEQ multiplex PCR; TCRdb's copy has only in-frame clones and lacks some. This sample has 100,000 to 120,000 clones, with less than 85% found just once. Sequencing used peripheral blood. Receptors originate from a woman of 80 years or more with acute or convalescent COVID-19.

The chain links TRBV19 to TRBJ1-6, with TRBD1 matching over 8 bases. Germline CDR1 LNHDA, CDR2 SQIVND (reference sequence). CDR3 size: 16 residues. The J segment lost 6 bases and the V segment lost 8 bases, leaving 12 bases of the junction unmatched. CDR3 residues: CASQPRTGRGNSPLHF. CDR3 DNA sequence: TGTGCCAGTCAACCCCGGACAGGGAGAGGTAATTCACCCCTCCACTTT.

As DNA, the CDR3 is TGTGCCAGCAGTTTACTTATCCGGAGGAATAGCAATCAGCCCCAGCATTTT. This sequence encodes CASSLLIRRNSNQPQHF. The rearrangement links TRBV28 to TRBJ1-5; D is ambiguous. The V gene's germline CDR1 is MDHEN and CDR2 SYDVKM. V was pared by 2 bases and J by 0 bases, with 14 bases between. The CDR3 runs to 17 residues.

This clone was detected a few times. This sequence joins TRBV9 and TRBJ1-6, with D perhaps TRBD1 (5 bases). Trimming shortened V by 0 bases and J by 6 bases, and 7 bases separated the two germline ends. There are 14 residues in the CDR3. The germline gives CDR1 SGDLS, CDR2 YYNGEE. This CDR3 reads CASSVADINSPLHF. The CDR3 nucleotides read TGTGCCAGCAGCGTAGCGGACATTAATTCACCCCTCCACTTT.

The rearrangement uses TRBV2 and TRBJ2-5; 8 positions match TRBD2. V was clipped by 4 bases and J by 2 bases; unmatched bases: 9. The V gene's germline CDR1 is SNHLY and CDR2 FYNNEI. The CDR3 consists of 16 residues. CDR3 sequence reads: CASSGPSGPNQETQYF. The CDR3 DNA is TGTGCCAGCAGTGGGCCTAGCGGGCCCAATCAAGAGACCCAGTACTTC.

The J gene is TRBJ1-2, the V gene TRBV29-1, with TRBD1 matching 8 bases. CDR1 and CDR2 (germline): SQVTM, ANQGSEA. The length of the CDR3 is 12 residues. Trimming at V came to 6 bases and at J to 8 bases, leaving 8 bases not matched to a gene. As DNA, the CDR3 is TGCAGCGTGGGTGGACAGGGCCAGGGCTACACCTTC. This codes for CSVGGQGQGYTF.

The sample holds a few counts of this clone. This chain connects TRBV4-3 to TRBJ1-1, with a possible D match to TRBD1 (5 bases). The CDR3 spans 13 residues. Looked up from germline, CDR1 is LGHNA and CDR2 is YSLEER. Trimming pared 2 bases from V and 10 bases from J, leaving 14 bases between. The CDR3 DNA reads as TGCGCCAGCAGCCAACGCCCTCAGGGAAGAGCTTTCTTT. It is translated as CASSQRPQGRAFF.

The CDR3 here is CASSLWGTGYNEQFF. Here the CDR3 DNA reads TGTGCCAGCAGTTTATGGGGGACAGGGTACAATGAGCAGTTCTTC. The chain uses TRBV27 and TRBJ2-1, with 9 bases fitting TRBD1. From germline, CDR1 is MNHEY and CDR2 SMNVEV (reference sequence). J lost 4 bases, V lost 1 base, and 2 bases had no gene match. This CDR3 is built from 15 residues.

This clone appeared a single time. CDR3 DNA sequence: TGTGCCAGCAGCTACACTAGCGGGGGCTACAATGAGCAGTTCTTC. Translating it yields CASSYTSGGYNEQFF. The chain recombines TRBV3-1 (or the pseudogene TRBV3-2) with TRBJ2-1, with TRBD2 identical over 11 bases. CDR1 and CDR2 from the germline V gene are LGHDT and YNNKEL (reference sequence). J lost 3 bases, V lost 5 bases, and 3 bases had no gene match. The CDR3 has 15 residues.

The J gene is TRBJ2-7, the V gene TRBV28, with unresolved D. CDR1 MDHEN and CDR2 SYDVKM come from the germline V gene. The CDR3 length is 15 residues. The V end was cut by 2 bases, the J end by 0 bases, with 11 bases between. CDR3: CASSLGVRTSYEQYF. CDR3 bases: TGTGCCAGCAGTTTAGGTGTCAGAACCTCCTACGAGCAGTACTTC.

This clone was seen only a few times. This rearrangement joins TRBV5-1 to TRBJ2-5; tentatively, D is TRBD2 (6 bases). CDR1 SGHRS and CDR2 YFSETQ come from the germline V gene. The V gene lost 4 bases and the J gene lost 2 bases, with 12 bases spanning the gap. The CDR3 consists of 14 residues. CDR3 sequence (DNA): TGCGCCAGCAGCGCGGGAAGTACTCAAGAGACCCAGTACTTC. It yields the protein CASSAGSTQETQYF.

Only a few counts were recorded for this clone. The rearrangement links TRBV6-5 to TRBJ1-2, with D possibly TRBD1 on 6 matching bases. V shed 6 bases and J shed 7 bases, with 18 bases lying between them. Looked up from germline, CDR1 is MNHEY and CDR2 is SVGAGI. This CDR3 region has 14 residues. The chain's CDR3 is CASRPRQVWGGYTF. CDR3 bases: TGTGCCAGCAGGCCCCGACAGGTTTGGGGTGGCTACACCTTC.

The chain links TRBV5-4 to TRBJ2-3; TRBD2 might be the D (6 bases). With 1 base removed from V and 2 bases from J, the gap between germline ends came to 14 bases. CDR1 and CDR2 from the germline V gene are SGHNT and YYREEE (reference sequence). The CDR3 totals 16 residues. The CDR3 DNA is TGTGCCAGCAGCTTGATCCTGGCGGGGAACACAGATACGCAGTATTTT. Protein: CASSLILAGNTDTQYF. The whole variable domain, filled in from reference TRBV5-4 and TRBJ2-3, reads ETGVTQSPTHLIKTRGQQVTLRCSSQSGHNTVSWYQQALGQGPQFIFQYYREEENGRGNFPPRFSGLQFPNYSSELNVNALELDDSALYLCASSLILAGNTDTQYFGPGTRLTVL.

This clone was recorded only once. The chain couples TRBV3-1 (or the pseudogene TRBV3-2) to TRBJ2-7; TRBD1 aligns across 8 bases. Germline CDR1 is LGHDT and CDR2 is YNNKEL (reference sequence). V lost 4 bases to trimming and J lost 5 bases; unmatched junction nucleotides: 10. The CDR3 spans 15 residues. CDR3 in amino acids: CASSPSGGQVNEQYF. The CDR3 DNA follows: TGTGCCAGCAGCCCTTCCGGGGGACAGGTAAACGAGCAGTACTTC.

CDR3 protein: CASSRTGNTEAFF. The CDR3 bases are TGTGCCAGCAGCCGGACAGGTAACACTGAAGCTTTCTTT. This chain uses TRBV7-3 with TRBJ1-1, with 7 bases that match TRBD1. The J segment lost 2 bases and the V segment lost 5 bases, leaving 2 bases of the junction unmatched. Germline lookup yields CDR1 SGHTA and CDR2 FQGTGA. The CDR3 is made up of 13 amino acids. Filled out from reference TRBV7-3 and TRBJ1-1, the complete variable domain reads GAGVSQTPSNKVTEKGKYVELRCDPISGHTALYWYRQSLGQGPEFLIYFQGTGAADDSGLPNDRFFAVRPEGSVSTLKIQRTERGDSAVYLCASSRTGNTEAFFGQGTRLTVV.

This chain links TRBV24-1 with TRBJ2-5; D is undetermined. CDR1 and CDR2 from the germline V gene are KGHDR and SFDVKD. The germline V and J ends were trimmed by 1 base and 5 bases, with 4 bases remaining between them. The CDR3 contains 12 residues. This CDR3 is CATSDFGETQYF. CDR3 coding DNA: TGTGCCACCAGTGATTTCGGGGAGACCCAGTACTTC.

There are a few counts of this clone. V gene TRBV4-3 combines with J gene TRBJ1-6; D is ambiguous. The length of the CDR3 is 14 residues. V was clipped by 1 base and J by 7 bases, with 8 bases between them. CDR1 is LGHNA, CDR2 YSLEER, per germline. CDR3 DNA sequence: TGCGCCAGCAGCCAAGTCGGGTCCAATTCACCCCTCCACTTT. Its translation is CASSQVGSNSPLHF.

V is TRBV27 and J is TRBJ2-3; the D gene is possibly TRBD2 (7 bases). The CDR3 spans 14 residues. Trimming cost V 2 bases and J 4 bases, with 10 bases left between them. Germline values: CDR1 MNHEY, CDR2 SMNVEV (reference sequence). CDR3 sequence (DNA): TGTGCCAGCAGTTTACAAGGGGGGGCAGATACGCAGTATTTT. Translated: CASSLQGGADTQYF.

This chain joins TRBV9 and TRBJ2-2; no clear D. This CDR3 comprises 14 residues. V gave up 4 bases and J gave up 7 bases, with 14 bases separating them. Germline loops: CDR1 SGDLS, CDR2 YYNGEE. The CDR3 loop is CASSLRHLDGELFF. CDR3 nucleotide sequence: TGTGCCAGCAGCCTACGACACCTTGACGGGGAGCTGTTTTTT.

V is TRBV14 and J is TRBJ2-1, with 7 nucleotides matching TRBD2. The CDR3 runs to 15 residues. The V segment lost 4 bases and the J segment 5 bases; nucleotides outside the gene matches: 8. CDR1 is SGHDN and CDR2 is FVKESK in the germline V gene. CDR3 nucleotide sequence: TGTGCCAGCAGCCGAGACCTAGCGGTCGACAATGAGCAGTTCTTC. Its protein is CASSRDLAVDNEQFF.

The chain links TRBV7-2 to TRBJ2-2; TRBD2 matches 9 bases. In germline, CDR1 is SGHTA, CDR2 FQGNSA. The CDR3 contains 14 residues. Here the CDR3 reads CASGLAGVNGELFF. CDR3 coding DNA: TGTGCGTCGGGATTAGCGGGAGTGAACGGGGAGCTGTTTTTT.

J is TRBJ2-1 and V is TRBV21-1; the table gives TRBD2 as D, unverified against the DNA. TRBV21-1 is reported as a pseudogene. This CDR3 has 17 amino acids. The CDR3 sequence is CASSQRGASGSYNEQFF. In DNA, the CDR3 is TGTGCCAGCAGCCAAAGGGGGGCTAGCGGGTCCTACAATGAGCAGTTCTTC.

V and J are TRBV27 and TRBJ1-4, with D possibly being TRBD1 (5 bases). Germline V CDR1 and CDR2: MNHEY, SMNVEV (reference sequence). The CDR3 has 15 residues. Trimming removed 5 bases from V and 7 bases from J, with 17 bases in between. CDR3 nucleotides: TGTGCCAGCAGTCCTTCGCCAGGGTTAAGTGAAAAACTGTTTTTT. Translation gives CASSPSPGLSEKLFF.

The V gene is TRBV29-1, the J gene TRBJ1-2, with 10 bases matching TRBD1. The CDR3 spans 13 residues. With 6 bases clipped from V and 8 bases from J, the junction kept 9 bases outside the gene matches. Germline CDR1 and CDR2: SQVTM and ANQGSEA. The CDR3 bases are TGCAGCGTGGGGACAGGGGACCTCGGGGGCTACACCTTC. Its protein is CSVGTGDLGGYTF. Full variable domain (missing parts from reference TRBV29-1 and TRBJ1-2): SAVISQKPSRDICQRGTSLTIQCQVDSQVTMMFWYRQQPGQSLTLIATANQGSEATYESGFVIDKFPISRPNLTFSTLTVSNMSPEDSSIYLCSVGTGDLGGYTFGSGTRLTVV.

This clone was found once. V is TRBV6-5 and J is TRBJ2-3; TRBD2 agrees at 7 bases. The CDR3 is made up of 16 amino acids. The V gene's germline CDR1 is MNHEY and CDR2 SVGAGI. V lost 3 bases and J lost 3; bases outside the gene matches: 9. CDR3 nucleotide sequence: TGTGCCAGCAGTTATGGGCAAGCGGGGTGGACAGATACGCAGTATTTT. This translates into CASSYGQAGWTDTQYF.